The T cell receptor beta chain described here comes from a study of blood T cell repertoires in COVID-19 (dated by TCRdb to 2019 to 2021). Some background on the complete study: Collaborator samples came from the United States, Italy and Spain and covered acute and convalescent phases of COVID-19. A de-identified subject ID, COVID-19 status, age in years and sex were almost always included in the sample metadata. The repertoires were made available in a free public database intended to serve as a resource for research on the immune response to SARS-CoV-2. Where HLA class I and class II types were available, the types were taken from metadata supplied by the sample provider, not from assay-based typing. The samples were drawn from two sources: the first 160 participants of the ongoing ImmuneRACE study, and over 950 subjects contributed by 6 global collaborators. The prospective study material was composed of cDNA or gDNA derived from T cells, B-cell-depleted T cells, or PBMCs. Deeply sampled blood TCRbeta repertoires from subjects exposed to, actively infected with, or recovered from COVID-19 were included in the dataset.

The CDR3 goes from the cysteine to the phenylalanine over 13 residues. The read is trimmed to its CDR3 DNA, 39 bases read in frame from base 1. The germline V gene encodes CDR1 SGHTA and CDR2 FQGNSA. V gives up 3 bases and J gives up 7 bases, and the segment between their germline ends measures 9 bases. Another Seattle source contributed samples from volunteer blood donors who had recovered from COVID-19. The collaborating institutions used their own protocols to collect whole blood in K2EDTA tubes. For TCRbeta analysis, collaborator samples were shipped as frozen whole blood, as isolated PBMCs, or as DNA extracted from either sample type. On this clone itself: The clone's antigen remains unknown. Base qualities are missing; no much larger clone stands one base away.

Beyond this particular receptor, the publication reports: How much clinical and demographic metadata was included differed by source and by participant, and the metadata was provided uncurated.

TCRbeta CDR3 regions were amplified from genomic DNA using the immunoSEQ Assay, a bias-controlled multiplex PCR. In the source study's methods: The number of nucleated cells in each sample was estimated from the amplification of reference gene primers within the assay. To quantify the absolute abundance of each unique TCRbeta CDR3 rearrangement, sequence reads were collapsed and filtered. For each sample, productive Simpson clonality was calculated by taking the square root of Simpson's diversity index across productive rearrangements. Not all clones reach the TCRdb copy of this immuneACCESS table, which keeps in-frame sequences only. Checked studies attribute under half of the gap to unresolved V genes and leave the rest unexplained. V, J and clone size derive from that table, while D and trimming were established from the DNA sequence. The sample includes roughly 260,000 clones, with around nine tenths observed a single time. The ten top clones hold roughly 9.8% of the sample.

The sequenced sample consisted of peripheral blood. The receptor was isolated from a man aged 35-49 years who had recovered from COVID-19. Rearrangement joined TRBV7-2 to TRBJ2-2; no D gene is confidently identified. The CDR3 region reads CASSFKRDGELFF. The nucleotide sequence is TGTGCCAGCAGCTTCAAACGAGACGGGGAGCTGTTTTTT.